These 29 T cell receptor beta chains came from one sample sequenced in a study of beta chain features in type 1 diabetes. Study-wide results and caveats: TCRB CDR3 length was moderately but significantly reduced in all four CD4+ subsets of Type 1 diabetes patients.

These receptors have no known antigen. Expressed TCRB transcripts were sequenced because the isolated RNA had all been reverse transcribed beforehand. TCRdb's copy holds only in-frame clones and misses some; the assay was immunoSEQ multiplex PCR. The sample has under 350,000 clones; roughly 25% are singletons. Specimen: naive CD4+ T cells from blood. These receptors all come from a woman aged 25 to 39 with type 1 diabetes.

The chain uses TRBV5-6 and TRBJ1-5, with TRBD1 matching 9 bases. V trimming: 3 bases; J trimming: 3 bases; junction bases outside the gene matches: 4. The length of the CDR3 is 15 residues. Germline lookup yields CDR1 SGHDT and CDR2 YYEEEE. CDR3 sequence: CASSSRTGDNQPQHF. As DNA, the CDR3 is TGTGCCAGCAGCTCCCGGACAGGGGACAATCAGCCCCAGCATTTT.

This clone was picked up a small number of times. This sequence joins TRBV10-3 and TRBJ2-3, with TRBD1 identical over 11 bases. After removal of 2 bases from V and 4 bases from J, the junction contained 2 bases not matched to a gene. Per the germline V gene, CDR1 is ENHRY and CDR2 is SYGVKD. This CDR3 is built from 15 residues. This CDR3 is CAISEPGQGADTQYF. The CDR3 DNA is TGTGCCATCAGTGAGCCGGGACAGGGGGCAGATACGCAGTATTTT.

The rearrangement joins TRBV7-9 to TRBJ2-2; D may be TRBD1 (5 bases). Germline V gives CDR1 SEHNR, CDR2 FQNEAQ (reference sequence). The CDR3 covers 12 residues. V was shortened by 5 bases and J by 7 bases, with 8 bases between the two germline ends. The CDR3 region has the DNA TGTGCCAGCAGCCCCCAGGGCGGGGAGCTGTTTTTT. Amino acid sequence: CASSPQGGELFF.

The chain is built from TRBV11-2 and TRBJ2-1, with 7 positions matching TRBD2. Germline V gene sequence: CDR1 SGHAT, CDR2 FQNNGV. The CDR3 sequence is 16 residues long. Trimming at V came to 3 bases and at J to 4 bases, leaving 9 bases not matched to a gene. This chain's CDR3 is CASSFLSGMKYNEQFF. The CDR3 nucleotides are TGTGCCAGCAGCTTTCTCAGCGGGATGAAATACAATGAGCAGTTCTTC.

The rearrangement links TRBV5-1 to TRBJ2-1, with 7 nucleotides matching TRBD1. This CDR3 is 15 amino acids long. Trimming took 2 bases from V and 4 from J; bases not matched to a gene: 6. Per the germline V gene, CDR1 is SGHRS and CDR2 is YFSETQ. CDR3 nucleotides: TGCGCCAGCAGCTTCCGGGACAGTAGATACAATGAGCAGTTCTTC. This translates into CASSFRDSRYNEQFF.

This clone was recorded a few times. This chain connects TRBV7-9 to TRBJ2-3; 11 nucleotides line up with TRBD2. CDR3 length: 18 amino acids. After removal of 2 bases from V and 0 bases from J, the junction contained 7 bases not matched to a gene. CDR1 SEHNR and CDR2 FQNEAQ come from the germline V gene (reference sequence). The CDR3 loop is CASSLTSGRARSTDTQYF. In nucleotides, the CDR3 is TGTGCCAGCAGCTTAACTAGCGGGAGAGCGCGGAGCACAGATACGCAGTATTTT.

This clone was picked up a small number of times. This sequence joins TRBV9 and TRBJ2-2; 14 bases map to TRBD2. CDR1 is SGDLS, CDR2 YYNGEE, per germline. CDR3 size: 16 residues. The V gene end was trimmed by 3 bases and the J gene end by 4 bases; junction bases not matched to a gene: 2. The chain's CDR3 is CASSGGLAGVTGELFF. The CDR3 bases are TGTGCCAGCAGCGGGGGACTAGCGGGAGTCACCGGGGAGCTGTTTTTT.

This clone was found a few times. In DNA, the CDR3 is TGTGCCAGCAGCTTGGGGACTAGCGGCGAGCAGTACTTC. As protein: CASSLGTSGEQYF. The chain uses TRBV9 and TRBJ2-7; 11 bases line up with TRBD2. Losses at the gene ends were 4 bases for V and 6 bases for J; bases not matched to a gene: 3. Germline-derived CDR1 and CDR2 are SGDLS and YYNGEE. The CDR3 spans 13 residues.

V gene TRBV27 combines with J gene TRBJ2-3, with TRBD1 identical over 7 bases. From germline, CDR1 is MNHEY and CDR2 SMNVEV (reference sequence). The junction had 14 bases not matched to a gene; V was cut back by 5 bases and J by 0 bases. The CDR3 totals 18 residues. CDR3 nucleotides: TGTGCCAGCAGTCAGGACAGGTCAAGAATCGTTAGCACAGATACGCAGTATTTT. This codes for CASSQDRSRIVSTDTQYF.

V and J are TRBV28 and TRBJ1-1; perhaps TRBD1 as D (6 bases). The CDR3 loop spans 15 amino acids. Germline assignment: CDR1 MDHEN and CDR2 SYDVKM. V lost 1 base and J 4 bases, leaving 13 bases between the germline ends. CDR3 protein: CASSLYQGYRTEAFF. In DNA form, the CDR3 reads TGTGCCAGCAGTTTATACCAGGGGTATCGCACTGAAGCTTTCTTT.

The chain has TRBV5-1 and TRBJ2-1; perhaps TRBD2 as D (6 bases). The CDR3 runs 15 residues. Germline loops: CDR1 SGHRS, CDR2 YFSETQ. Trimming took off 4 bases at V and 3 bases at J, with 14 bases between the two ends. The CDR3 protein is CASSIDGGVYNEQFF. The DNA for the CDR3 is TGCGCCAGCAGCATTGACGGAGGGGTCTACAATGAGCAGTTCTTC.

V and J are TRBV9 and TRBJ2-3; 7 bases align to TRBD1. CDR1 and CDR2 from the germline V gene are SGDLS and YYNGEE. V lost 0 bases and J lost 4; bases outside the gene matches: 8. CDR3 length: 16 residues. The CDR3 sequence is CASSVGVGGASDTQYF. In DNA form, the CDR3 reads TGTGCCAGCAGCGTAGGTGTAGGGGGCGCATCAGATACGCAGTATTTT. Drawing the rest from reference TRBV9 and TRBJ2-3, the complete variable domain is DSGVTQTPKHLITATGQRVTLRCSPRSGDLSVYWYQQSLDQGLQFLIQYYNGEERAKGNILERFSAQQFPDLHSELNLSSLELGDSALYFCASSVGVGGASDTQYFGPGTRLTVL.

The chain has TRBV19 and TRBJ2-2; tentatively, D is TRBD1 (5 bases). Germline loops: CDR1 LNHDA, CDR2 SQIVND (reference sequence). V dropped 5 bases and J dropped 6 bases, with 13 bases sitting between them. The CDR3 loop spans 14 amino acids. The CDR3 DNA sequence: TGTGCCAGTAGTGGCAGGGTATGGTCCGGGGAGCTGTTTTTT. Residues: CASSGRVWSGELFF. Using reference TRBV19 and TRBJ2-2 for the parts outside the CDR3, the full variable domain is DGGITQSPKYLFRKEGQNVTLSCEQNLNHDAMYWYRQDPGQGLRLIYYSQIVNDFQKGDIAEGYSVSREKKESFPLTVTSAQKNPTAFYLCASSGRVWSGELFFGEGSRLTVL.

V is TRBV7-2 and J is TRBJ2-3, with D uncertain. CDR1 is SGHTA, CDR2 FQGNSA, per germline. The CDR3 has 14 residues. The germline V and J ends were trimmed by 5 bases and 0 bases, with 9 bases remaining between them. Here the CDR3 reads CASSTPLSTDTQYF. The CDR3 DNA reads as TGTGCCAGCAGCACACCCCTCAGCACAGATACGCAGTATTTT.

This clone has only a few counts. The chain links TRBV23-1 to TRBJ2-7; 8 bases are shared with TRBD1. TRBV23-1 is filed as an ORF, its function uncertain. The CDR3 is 15 residues long. Trimming took 2 bases from V and 7 from J; bases not matched to a gene: 10. For the CDR3, the DNA is TGCGCCAGCAGTCAACAAGACAGGGGATGGAGTGAGCAGTACTTC. Amino acids: CASSQQDRGWSEQYF.

The chain carries TRBV2 and TRBJ1-1, with TRBD1 as a possible D gene (5 bases). The V gene lost 8 bases and the J gene lost 0 bases, with 16 bases spanning the gap. CDR1 and CDR2 from the germline V gene are SNHLY and FYNNEI. CDR3 length: 15 residues. CDR3 residues: CASPPGFGMNTEAFF. In nucleotides, the CDR3 is TGTGCCAGCCCACCAGGGTTCGGCATGAACACTGAAGCTTTCTTT.

The chain combines TRBV7-3 with TRBJ1-2; D ambiguous. This CDR3 region has 13 residues. Trimming took 5 bases from V and 8 from J, leaving 15 bases between them. Germline assignment: CDR1 SGHTA and CDR2 FQGTGA. The CDR3 region is CASSQTGNEGYTF. The CDR3 bases are TGTGCCAGCAGCCAAACCGGGAACGAGGGCTACACCTTC.

The genes are TRBV5-1 and TRBJ1-2, with D possibly matching TRBD1 (5 bases). The CDR3 runs to 14 residues. Trimming took 0 bases from V and 5 from J, leaving 11 bases between them. The V gene's germline CDR1 is SGHRS and CDR2 YFSETQ. CDR3 coding DNA: TGCGCCAGCAGCTTGGTACCGGGGACTTATGGCTACACCTTC. This codes for CASSLVPGTYGYTF.

There are a few counts of this clone. CDR3 residues: CASSSSGFSTEAFF. CDR3 nucleotide sequence: TGTGCCAGCAGCTCATCAGGTTTTAGCACTGAAGCTTTCTTT. The chain couples TRBV7-9 to TRBJ1-1; no definite D call. CDR1 is SEHNR and CDR2 is FQNEAQ in the germline V gene (reference sequence). CDR3 length: 14 amino acids. The germline V and J ends were trimmed by 4 bases and 4 bases, with 13 bases remaining between them.

The chain couples TRBV2 to TRBJ2-5; no clear D gene. Germline values: CDR1 SNHLY, CDR2 FYNNEI. There are 11 residues in the CDR3. Trimming took 7 bases from V and 3 from J, leaving 6 bases between them. This chain's CDR3 is CASKTEETQYF. CDR3 DNA sequence: TGTGCCAGCAAAACGGAAGAGACCCAGTACTTC. The whole variable domain, filled in from reference TRBV2 and TRBJ2-5, reads EPEVTQTPSHQVTQMGQEVILRCVPISNHLYFYWYRQILGQKVEFLVSFYNNEISEKSEIFDDQFSVERPDGSNFTLKIRSTKLEDSAMYFCASKTEETQYFGPGTRLLVL.

The rearrangement joins TRBV7-9 to TRBJ1-1, with TRBD1 identical over 7 bases. Germline lookup yields CDR1 SEHNR and CDR2 FQNEAQ (reference sequence). The CDR3 totals 14 residues. The junction had 4 bases not matched to a gene; V was cut back by 4 bases and J by 2 bases. CDR3: CASSSGQRNTEAFF. CDR3 bases: TGTGCCAGCAGCTCGGGACAGAGAAACACTGAAGCTTTCTTT.

This clone came up a few times. The chain has TRBV14 and TRBJ1-3, with D maybe TRBD1 (6 bases). This CDR3 has 15 residues. Germline CDR1 SGHDN, CDR2 FVKESK. V lost 4 bases, J lost 1 base, and 11 bases lay in between. This chain's CDR3 is CASSRQQGSGNTIYF. The CDR3 DNA follows: TGTGCCAGCAGCCGACAACAGGGTTCTGGAAACACCATATATTTT.

There are a few counts of this clone. The V and J genes are TRBV9 and TRBJ2-1, with D possibly TRBD2 on 5 matching bases. V lost 5 bases, J lost 3 bases, and 15 bases lay in between. Germline V CDR1 and CDR2: SGDLS, YYNGEE. This CDR3 has 15 residues. DNA of the CDR3: TGTGCCAGCAGACCAGAGGGTGGAAGCTACAATGAGCAGTTCTTC. This translates into CASRPEGGSYNEQFF.

This clone was counted between two and nine times. V and J are TRBV10-3 and TRBJ2-7, with 8 bases matching TRBD2. This CDR3 is 16 amino acids long. After removal of 0 bases from V and 7 bases from J, the junction contained 11 bases not matched to a gene. Germline CDR1 ENHRY, CDR2 SYGVKD. The CDR3 protein is CAISESGLLAANEQYF. The CDR3 nucleotides read TGTGCCATCAGTGAGTCCGGACTACTAGCGGCCAATGAGCAGTACTTC.

The chain employs TRBV25-1 and TRBJ1-1; 9 bases match TRBD1. Germline assignment: CDR1 MGHDK and CDR2 SYGVNS. Trimming took 7 bases from V and 3 from J; bases not matched to a gene: 9. CDR3 length equals 15 residues. In DNA, the CDR3 is TGTGCCAGCAAATCAGGGACAGGGTTCGACACTGAAGCTTTCTTT. It encodes CASKSGTGFDTEAFF.

The count of this clone is one. The rearrangement uses TRBV30 and TRBJ2-5; the D is unclear. The germline V gene encodes CDR1 GTSNPN and CDR2 SVGIG (reference sequence). Trimming removed 3 bases at V and 5 bases at J, with 19 bases between. CDR3 length: 15 residues. The CDR3 sequence: CAWRAASANVETQYF. DNA for the CDR3: TGTGCCTGGAGGGCGGCGTCCGCTAATGTCGAGACCCAGTACTTC.

This sequence joins TRBV28 and TRBJ1-1, with D uncertain. Between the trimmed V and J ends, which lost 2 bases and 3 bases, there was a span of 13 bases. Germline CDR1 and CDR2: MDHEN and SYDVKM. The CDR3 contains 15 residues. The CDR3 region has the DNA TGTGCCAGCAGTTTAGGAGGCAGACGGGACACTGAAGCTTTCTTT. This translates into CASSLGGRRDTEAFF.

The chain has TRBV4-1 and TRBJ2-5; 9 positions agree with TRBD1. Trimming at V came to 4 bases and at J to 5 bases, leaving 5 bases not matched to a gene. This CDR3 comprises 14 residues. Germline CDR1 reads MGHRA; CDR2 reads YSYEKL. CDR3 nucleotide sequence: TGCGCCAGCAGCCCCGGGACAGGGCCGGAGACCCAGTACTTC. The encoded protein is CASSPGTGPETQYF.

The gene calls are TRBV9 and TRBJ2-5; tentatively, D is TRBD2 (6 bases). The CDR3 runs to 15 residues. The germline gives CDR1 SGDLS, CDR2 YYNGEE. V lost 4 bases and J 5 bases, leaving 18 bases between the germline ends. In nucleotides, the CDR3 is TGTGCCAGCAGCCTCAGCCTTAGCGGAGGCGAGACCCAGTACTTC. Residues: CASSLSLSGGETQYF.